Listed below are T cell receptor beta chains from one sample, sequenced in a study of shared clonotypes between healthy human individuals. Using immunoSEQ multiplex PCR, the repertoire was profiled, and TCRdb retains in-frame clones only, with some absent. The table records approximately 1.1 million clones, approximately 80% of them present only once. Source material: memory CD4+ T cells from PBMCs. The origin of the receptors is a man aged 18 to 35 in good health. Some clones in this sample may be carry-over from other donors' samples. Both conserved end residues are part of each CDR3. A D gene is named only where the DNA matches it firmly. Clone size is stated in some rows and not others, as once, few, many or a class when expanded.

CDR3aa: CASSADTSGNTIYF
CDR3nt: TGTGCCAGCAGCGCGGACACCTCTGGAAACACCATATATTTT
v_gene: TRBV9
abundance: .
j_gene: TRBJ1-3
len: 14
d_gene: .

CDR3aa: CASQILNQPQHF
CDR3nt: TGTGCCAGCCAGATCCTGAATCAGCCCCAGCATTTT
v_gene: TRBV28
abundance: .
j_gene: TRBJ1-5
len: 12
d_gene: .

CDR3aa: CAVPTPSSYNEQFF
CDR3nt: TGTGCCGTTCCGACGCCCAGCTCCTACAATGAGCAGTTCTTC
v_gene: TRBV2
abundance: .
j_gene: TRBJ2-1
len: 14
d_gene: .

CDR3aa: CASSFMGQDGTQYF
CDR3nt: TGCGCCAGCAGCTTCATGGGACAGGACGGAACCCAGTACTTC
v_gene: TRBV5-1
abundance: once
j_gene: TRBJ2-5
len: 14
d_gene: TRBD1

CDR3aa: CASSLGRNQPQHF
CDR3nt: TGTGCCAGCAGCTTGGGGAGAAATCAGCCCCAGCATTTT
v_gene: TRBV5-6
abundance: .
j_gene: TRBJ1-5
len: 13
d_gene: .

CDR3aa: CASRLRGTSTDTQYF
CDR3nt: TGTGCCAGCAGACTAAGGGGGACTAGCACAGATACGCAGTATTTT
v_gene: TRBV7-2
abundance: few
j_gene: TRBJ2-3
len: 15
d_gene: .

CDR3aa: CASTWGLKLFF
CDR3nt: TGTGCCAGCACCTGGGGGCTCAAACTGTTTTTT
v_gene: TRBV2
abundance: .
j_gene: TRBJ1-4
len: 11
d_gene: .

CDR3aa: CASTSGYGYTF
CDR3nt: TGTGCCAGCACCTCGGGCTATGGCTACACCTTC
v_gene: TRBV7-4
abundance: .
j_gene: TRBJ1-2
len: 11
d_gene: .

CDR3aa: CASSRVGRGNTEAFF
CDR3nt: TGTGCCAGCAGCCGGGTAGGGCGGGGGAACACTGAAGCTTTCTTT
v_gene: TRBV5-6
abundance: few
j_gene: TRBJ1-1
len: 15
d_gene: .

CDR3aa: CASSLTTVSYNEQFF
CDR3nt: TGCGCCAGCAGCCTCACGACGGTATCCTACAATGAGCAGTTCTTC
v_gene: TRBV5-1
abundance: .
j_gene: TRBJ2-1
len: 15
d_gene: .

CDR3aa: CASSVGGPGTDTQYF
CDR3nt: TGTGCCAGCAGCGTCGGGGGACCGGGTACAGATACGCAGTATTTT
v_gene: TRBV7-2
abundance: .
j_gene: TRBJ2-3
len: 15
d_gene: .

CDR3aa: CASKEADGKNQPQHF
CDR3nt: TGTGCCAGCAAGGAAGCGGACGGCAAGAATCAGCCCCAGCATTTT
v_gene: TRBV6-4
abundance: .
j_gene: TRBJ1-5
len: 15
d_gene: .

CDR3aa: CASSLGDTPGVSPLHF
CDR3nt: TGTGCCAGCAGCTTAGGTGACACCCCTGGGGTTTCACCCCTCCACTTT
v_gene: TRBV7-2
abundance: .
j_gene: TRBJ1-6
len: 16
d_gene: .

CDR3aa: CASSQAGGPGTQYF
CDR3nt: TGCGCCAGCAGCCAGGCGGGAGGGCCGGGGACCCAGTACTTC
v_gene: TRBV4-1
abundance: .
j_gene: TRBJ2-5
len: 14
d_gene: TRBD2

CDR3aa: CASSSSHPSYNEQFF
CDR3nt: TGTGCCAGCAGCTCTTCGCACCCCTCCTACAATGAGCAGTTCTTC
v_gene: TRBV2
abundance: few
j_gene: TRBJ2-1
len: 15
d_gene: .